The 26 T cell receptor beta chains presented below share a single source sample, sequenced in a study of blood T cell repertoires in COVID-19. Data came from immunoSEQ multiplex PCR; TCRdb stores just in-frame clones and leaves some out. The sample lists under 140,000 clones, approximately 79% occurring once. The sequencing input was peripheral blood. These receptor sequences come from a woman older than 75 with active or convalescent COVID-19.

CDR3: CAWTGGWGDTQYF. CDR3 in DNA: TGTGCCTGGACGGGTGGCTGGGGCGATACGCAGTATTTT. The chain combines TRBV30 with TRBJ2-3; maybe TRBD1 (5 bases). Germline V gene sequence: CDR1 GTSNPN, CDR2 SVGIG (reference sequence). V was pared by 4 bases and J by 6 bases, with 14 bases between. The length of the CDR3 is 13 residues.

This chain joins TRBV6-2 or TRBV6-3 and TRBJ2-1, with 8 positions matching TRBD2. The germline V gene encodes CDR1 MNHEY and CDR2 SVGEGT. The V segment lost 4 bases and the J segment 8 bases; nucleotides outside the gene matches: 7. CDR3 length equals 14 residues. DNA of the CDR3: TGTGCCAGCAGTTTAGCGGGATGGTGGGATGAGCAGTTCTTC. This translates into CASSLAGWWDEQFF.

Notes on this clone: Other nucleotide sequences in the sample specify the same CDR3. The chain links TRBV6-6 to TRBJ1-3; the match to TRBD1 covers 7 bases. The CDR3 extends over 14 amino acids. In germline, CDR1 is MNHNY, CDR2 SVGAGI (reference sequence). The ends lost 6 bases at V and 0 bases at J; junction bases unmatched: 2. Here the CDR3 DNA reads TGTGCCAGCAGACGGACAGGCTCTGGAAACACCATATATTTT. It translates to CASRRTGSGNTIYF.

The sample holds one count of this clone. The J gene is TRBJ2-3, the V gene TRBV5-4; no firm D call. The CDR3 is made up of 12 amino acids. Germline CDR1 is SGHNT and CDR2 is YYREEE (reference sequence). Trimming cost V 1 base and J 3 bases, with 3 bases left between them. The DNA of the CDR3 is TGTGCCAGCAGCTTGCTGACAGATACGCAGTATTTT. Translated, it gives CASSLLTDTQYF.

This rearrangement joins TRBV27 to TRBJ1-6; weak D call: TRBD1 (6 bases). Trimming left V 3 bases short and J 6 bases short, with 9 bases between. CDR3 size: 14 residues. CDR1 and CDR2 (germline): MNHEY, SMNVEV (reference sequence). This CDR3 is CASSLRTANSPLHF. The DNA for the CDR3 is TGTGCCAGCAGTTTGCGGACAGCTAATTCACCCCTCCACTTT.

The V gene is TRBV3-1 (or the pseudogene TRBV3-2), the J gene TRBJ2-3; TRBD2 is a possible D gene (5 bases). The V end lost 4 bases, the J end lost 2 bases, and 13 bases lay between the germline ends. This CDR3 region has 15 residues. The germline CDR1 and CDR2 sequences are LGHDT and YNNKEL (reference sequence). The CDR3 DNA reads TGTGCCAGCAGCCTCCTGGCGGGCTACACAGATACGCAGTATTTT. It codes for CASSLLAGYTDTQYF.

This clone was seen once. The V gene is TRBV2, the J gene TRBJ2-1, with 7 bases matching TRBD1. The CDR3 consists of 14 residues. Per germline, CDR1 SNHLY and CDR2 FYNNEI. Germline trimming cut 9 bases from V and 10 bases from J; bases unmatched to any gene: 15. The chain's CDR3 is CASTGRDRDGEQFF. CDR3 sequence (DNA): TGTGCCAGTACAGGTCGAGACAGGGACGGGGAGCAGTTCTTC.

The rearrangement joins TRBV19 to TRBJ2-1, with 7 bases matching TRBD1. The CDR3 runs to 16 residues. Per germline, CDR1 LNHDA and CDR2 SQIVND (reference sequence). V shed 4 bases and J 3 bases; nucleotides not matched to a gene: 9. DNA for the CDR3: TGTGCCAGTAGTAAGGAAAGGGACAGCCTCTACAATGAGCAGTTCTTC. Protein product: CASSKERDSLYNEQFF.

The chain couples TRBV5-4 to TRBJ2-3; 13 nucleotides align to TRBD2. V trimming: 0 bases; J trimming: 6 bases; junction bases outside the gene matches: 10. Germline CDR1 is SGHNT and CDR2 is YYREEE (reference sequence). The CDR3 is 18 residues long. CDR3 region: CASSLGGTSGILGDTQYF. DNA for the CDR3: TGTGCCAGCAGCTTGGGAGGGACTAGCGGGATTCTGGGGGATACGCAGTATTTT.

The chain joins TRBV5-1 to TRBJ2-1; no clear D gene. V was pared by 4 bases and J by 4 bases, with 3 bases between. The CDR3 is 11 amino acids. CDR1 SGHRS and CDR2 YFSETQ come from the germline V gene. CDR3 in amino acids: CASSIYNEQFF. CDR3 DNA: TGCGCCAGCAGCATATACAATGAGCAGTTCTTC.

As DNA, the CDR3 is TGTGCCAGCAGCGGACAGGTCTTTGGAAACACCATATATTTT. Protein product: CASSGQVFGNTIYF. The V and J genes are TRBV2 and TRBJ1-3, with 7 bases fitting TRBD1. The germline V gene has CDR1 SNHLY and CDR2 FYNNEI. J lost 3 bases, V lost 6 bases, and 5 bases had no gene match. There are 14 residues in the CDR3.

The DNA of the CDR3 is TGCGCCAGCAGCTTGCTGGGATCAGGGGAGACCCAGTACTTC. This codes for CASSLLGSGETQYF. The V and J genes are TRBV5-1 and TRBJ2-5; D perhaps matches TRBD1 (5 bases). The germline gives CDR1 SGHRS, CDR2 YFSETQ. Trimming stripped 1 base from V and 5 bases from J, with 12 bases between. This CDR3 region has 14 residues.

This chain joins TRBV9 and TRBJ1-5; no clear D. Trimming took off 4 bases at V and 5 bases at J, with 10 bases between the two ends. This CDR3 contains 13 residues. Germline V gene sequence: CDR1 SGDLS, CDR2 YYNGEE. The CDR3 DNA sequence: TGTGCCAGCAGCACTAGTTTTGATCAGCCCCAGCATTTT. Translated, it gives CASSTSFDQPQHF. Full variable domain (missing parts from reference TRBV9 and TRBJ1-5): DSGVTQTPKHLITATGQRVTLRCSPRSGDLSVYWYQQSLDQGLQFLIQYYNGEERAKGNILERFSAQQFPDLHSELNLSSLELGDSALYFCASSTSFDQPQHFGDGTRLSIL.

J is TRBJ2-7 and V is TRBV5-4; 9 nucleotides agree with TRBD2. CDR1 and CDR2 from the germline V gene are SGHNT and YYREEE (reference sequence). This CDR3 is 16 amino acids long. Trimming removed 1 base from V and 5 bases from J; junction bases left unmatched: 10. The CDR3 DNA is TGTGCCAGCAGCTTGCCTAGCGGGAAAACAGTCGACGAGCAGTACTTC. As protein: CASSLPSGKTVDEQYF. Using reference TRBV5-4 and TRBJ2-7 for the parts outside the CDR3, the full variable domain is ETGVTQSPTHLIKTRGQQVTLRCSSQSGHNTVSWYQQALGQGPQFIFQYYREEENGRGNFPPRFSGLQFPNYSSELNVNALELDDSALYLCASSLPSGKTVDEQYFGPGTRLTVT.

CDR3 sequence (DNA): TGTGCCACGGTCTGCGGGAGTCAGGGCACAGATACGCAGTATTTT. This sequence encodes CATVCGSQGTDTQYF. The V gene is TRBV3-1 (or the pseudogene TRBV3-2), the J gene TRBJ2-3, with TRBD2 matching over 7 bases. CDR3 size: 15 residues. Germline CDR1 is LGHDT and CDR2 is YNNKEL (reference sequence). J lost 1 base, V lost 10 bases, and 11 bases had no gene match.

This chain joins TRBV3-1 (or the pseudogene TRBV3-2) and TRBJ2-1, with D possibly being TRBD2 (5 bases). The length of the CDR3 is 13 residues. Germline CDR1 and CDR2: LGHDT and YNNKEL (reference sequence). The V end lost 4 bases, the J end lost 4 bases, and 8 bases lay between the germline ends. The CDR3 region is CASSPLAYNEQFF. CDR3 nucleotides: TGTGCCAGCAGCCCCCTAGCATACAATGAGCAGTTCTTC.

This chain links TRBV5-4 with TRBJ2-2; TRBD2 agrees at 10 bases. The trim removed 4 bases at V and 5 bases at J, leaving 8 bases unmatched. Germline loops: CDR1 SGHNT, CDR2 YYREEE (reference sequence). The length of the CDR3 is 16 residues. CDR3 in DNA: TGTGCCAGCAGCCCTAGGACTAGCGGACGAACCGGGGAGCTGTTTTTT. Translation: CASSPRTSGRTGELFF.

This clone has a single count. The chain employs TRBV9 and TRBJ2-2, with 12 bases fitting TRBD2. J gave up 3 bases and V 4 bases, and 7 bases lay outside the gene matches. The CDR3 runs to 17 residues. Germline CDR1 and CDR2: SGDLS and YYNGEE. CDR3 bases: TGTGCCAGCAGCAGGGCTAGCGGGAGGGACTACACCGGGGAGCTGTTTTTT. Translating it yields CASSRASGRDYTGELFF. Using reference TRBV9 and TRBJ2-2 for the parts outside the CDR3, the full variable domain is DSGVTQTPKHLITATGQRVTLRCSPRSGDLSVYWYQQSLDQGLQFLIQYYNGEERAKGNILERFSAQQFPDLHSELNLSSLELGDSALYFCASSRASGRDYTGELFFGEGSRLTVL.

This clone was detected only a few times. J is TRBJ2-2 and V is TRBV4-1, with 9 bases lining up with TRBD2. There are 16 residues in the CDR3. Germline values: CDR1 MGHRA, CDR2 YSYEKL. The ends lost 1 base at V and 3 bases at J; junction bases unmatched: 3. The CDR3 spells CASSQALAGDTGELFF. CDR3 nucleotides: TGCGCCAGCAGCCAAGCATTAGCGGGGGACACCGGGGAGCTGTTTTTT.

This clone has only one observation. The chain carries TRBV4-3 and TRBJ1-5; D unresolved. CDR3 length: 16 residues. The V gene lost 0 bases and the J gene lost 2 bases, with 11 bases spanning the gap. Germline CDR1 is LGHNA and CDR2 is YSLEER. The CDR3, as DNA: TGCGCCAGCAGCCAAGATCGGGGATTGGGCAATCAGCCCCAGCATTTT. This gives the protein CASSQDRGLGNQPQHF.

Written as DNA, the CDR3 is TGTGCCAGCAGCTTTACAGCGGAACCCTACAATGAGCAGTTCTTC. This sequence encodes CASSFTAEPYNEQFF. The V gene is TRBV5-5, the J gene TRBJ2-1; D possibly corresponds to TRBD2 (5 bases). The CDR3 is made up of 15 amino acids. CDR1 is SGHKS, CDR2 YYEKEE, per germline (reference sequence). The ends were cut back, 2 bases at V and 2 bases at J, with 11 bases in the middle.

The sample holds many counts of this clone. The identical CDR3 is also encoded by other nucleotide sequences in the sample. This sequence joins TRBV5-1 and TRBJ1-1; 7 positions match TRBD1. The ends lost 0 bases at V and 3 bases at J; junction bases unmatched: 2. The germline V gene encodes CDR1 SGHRS and CDR2 YFSETQ. This CDR3 has 14 residues. The CDR3 is CASSLVTGDTEAFF. The DNA for the CDR3 is TGCGCCAGCAGCTTGGTCACAGGGGACACTGAAGCTTTCTTT.

The CDR3: CASSWRQGLANYGYTF. The CDR3 DNA reads as TGTGCCAGCAGCTGGAGACAGGGGCTCGCTAACTATGGCTACACCTTC. The V call is TRBV5-6, the J call TRBJ1-2; 8 nucleotides line up with TRBD1. CDR1 is SGHDT and CDR2 is YYEEEE in the germline V gene. The V segment lost 3 bases and the J segment 0 bases; nucleotides outside the gene matches: 7. CDR3 length: 16 residues.

The V gene is TRBV19, the J gene TRBJ1-1; 9 nucleotides align to TRBD1. J lost 3 bases, V lost 10 bases, and 9 bases had no gene match. The CDR3 length is 14 residues. The germline V gene encodes CDR1 LNHDA and CDR2 SQIVND (reference sequence). This CDR3 is CATSLGQGYTEAFF. In DNA, the CDR3 is TGTGCCACCTCACTTGGACAGGGGTACACTGAAGCTTTCTTT. The full variable domain, in which reference TRBV19 and TRBJ1-1 provide the parts outside the CDR3, is DGGITQSPKYLFRKEGQNVTLSCEQNLNHDAMYWYRQDPGQGLRLIYYSQIVNDFQKGDIAEGYSVSREKKESFPLTVTSAQKNPTAFYLCATSLGQGYTEAFFGQGTRLTVV.

This chain uses TRBV19 with TRBJ2-3, with 8 bases that match TRBD2. The V and J ends lost 1 base and 4 bases, in that order; junction bases with no gene match: 4. CDR1 is LNHDA, CDR2 SQIVND, per germline (reference sequence). CDR3 length: 15 residues. CDR3 sequence: CASSIGTSSADTQYF. The CDR3 DNA sequence: TGTGCCAGTAGTATAGGGACTAGCTCCGCAGATACGCAGTATTTT. Complete variable domain (other parts from reference TRBV19 and TRBJ2-3): DGGITQSPKYLFRKEGQNVTLSCEQNLNHDAMYWYRQDPGQGLRLIYYSQIVNDFQKGDIAEGYSVSREKKESFPLTVTSAQKNPTAFYLCASSIGTSSADTQYFGPGTRLTVL.

The V and J genes are TRBV6-5 and TRBJ2-1; D not certain. The CDR3 length is 13 residues. V lost 8 bases to trimming and J lost 4 bases, with 12 bases between them. In germline, CDR1 is MNHEY, CDR2 SVGAGI. CDR3 region: CASGPYLYNEQFF. The CDR3 DNA reads TGTGCCAGCGGTCCCTACTTGTACAATGAGCAGTTCTTC.